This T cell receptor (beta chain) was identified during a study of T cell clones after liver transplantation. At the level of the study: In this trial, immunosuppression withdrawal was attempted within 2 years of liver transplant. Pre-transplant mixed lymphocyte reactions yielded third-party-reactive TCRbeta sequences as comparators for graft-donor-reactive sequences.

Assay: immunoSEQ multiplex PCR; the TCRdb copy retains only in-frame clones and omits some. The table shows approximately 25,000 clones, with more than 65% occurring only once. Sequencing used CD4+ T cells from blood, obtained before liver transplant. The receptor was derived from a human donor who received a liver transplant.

CDR3 sequence reads: CASRRYWGAGDTQYF. For the CDR3, the DNA is TGTGCCAGCAGAAGGTATTGGGGAGCGGGAGATACGCAGTATTTT. The J gene is TRBJ2-3, the V gene TRBV5-4; the D gene is possibly TRBD2 (6 bases). Trimming took 5 bases from V and 5 from J, leaving 18 bases between them. The germline CDR1 and CDR2 sequences are SGHNT and YYREEE (reference sequence). The CDR3 length is 15 residues.